This TCR beta chain came from a study of cytomegalovirus exposure and HLA in healthy donors. With V trimmed by 3 bases and J by 6 bases, 8 bases remained unmatched. Germline CDR1 reads SGHRS; CDR2 reads YFSETQ. The CDR3 totals 15 residues. The PCR employed 60 Vbeta primers together with 13 Jbeta primers. TCRdb's copy holds only in-frame clones and misses some; the assay was immunoSEQ multiplex PCR. The sample lists some 100,000 clones, over 65% occurring once. The chain couples TRBV5-1 to TRBJ1-4; the match to TRBD1 covers 7 bases. This receptor was taken from a female donor in good health and CMV-seronegative. The material sequenced was PBMCs. DNA of the CDR3: TGCGCCAGCAGCTCCGCCGACAGGGACCATGAAAAACTGTTTTTT. It codes for CASSSADRDHEKLFF.